This entry concerns a single TCR beta chain. What it binds is not known. Profiled with immunoSEQ multiplex PCR; TCRdb holds only in-frame clones, not every one. The sample holds tens of thousands of clones, roughly 89% seen once. This CDR3 comprises 14 residues. Germline CDR1 reads SGHRS; CDR2 reads YFSETQ. The V end was cut by 6 bases, the J end by 1 base, with 13 bases between. This entry belongs to a study of Tregs in tolerant kidney transplant recipients. General observations from the study: Activated donor B cell expansion appeared to reveal the most relevant donor-specific TCRbeta repertoire. Biological reproducibility was not directly addressed in this study.

This rearrangement joins TRBV5-1 to TRBJ1-1; D may be TRBD1 (6 bases). The sample was CD4+ T cells from blood. The receptor comes from a human donor in good health. CDR3 residues: CASNDGGQNTEAFF. CDR3 DNA sequence: TGCGCCAGCAACGACGGGGGACAGAACACTGAAGCTTTCTTT.